This TCR beta chain was recovered during a study of OX40 agonist ivuxolimab in advanced cancers. Broader study findings: Some patients who did not respond also had low normalized T-cell clonal expansion. Dose levels from 0.1 to 3.0 mg/kg saw CD4+ and CD8+ blood T cells expand clonally by week 6. Relative to CD4+, CD8+ T cells held more expanded clones on average.

Germline-derived CDR1 and CDR2 are LGHNA and YSLEER. The CDR3 is 16 residues long. The junction had 14 bases not matched to a gene; V was cut back by 6 bases and J by 7 bases. About this clone itself: What it binds is not known.

This table comes from immunoSEQ multiplex PCR, and its TCRdb copy is limited to in-frame clones, with some not included. The sample has 99,000 or so clones, about 96% seen once. Specimen: CD4+ or CD8+ T cells sorted from blood, collected in a trial of the OX40 agonist ivuxolimab. The receptor was derived from an adult with an advanced solid tumor such as melanoma, head and neck, liver or kidney cancer. The chain has TRBV4-3 and TRBJ2-2; 7 nucleotides match TRBD1. The CDR3 DNA reads TGCGCCAGCAGTCAACCTGCCCTACAGGGGATCGGGGAGCTGTTTTTT. Amino acid sequence: CASSQPALQGIGELFF.